The next 4 T cell receptor beta chains were all read from a single sample in a study of radiation and T cells in renal cell carcinoma. Sample time point: blood 2 weeks post-SBRT. Treatment noted: 15 Gy SBRT to primary tumor, nephrectomy 4 weeks later. Assay used: immunoSEQ multiplex PCR; TCRdb lists only in-frame clones, some missing. The repertoire holds around 80,000 clones, with 82% as singletons. The sequences come from blood, collected from a patient whose treatment included radiotherapy and nephrectomy. The receptors shown here come from a man in his 60s with renal cell carcinoma.

The DNA of the CDR3 is TGTGCCATCAGTGCAGATAGCGGGAGGAACGAGCAGTACTTC. Amino acid sequence: CAISADSGRNEQYF. The J gene is TRBJ2-7, the V gene TRBV10-3, with 10 bases lining up with TRBD2. This CDR3 contains 14 residues. Germline assignment: CDR1 ENHRY and CDR2 SYGVKD. The J segment lost 5 bases and the V segment lost 4 bases, leaving 5 bases of the junction unmatched.

In this sample, this clone turned up once. The rearrangement uses TRBV20-1 and TRBJ2-7, with D perhaps assigned TRBD1 or TRBD2 (5 bases each). The CDR3 extends over 11 amino acids. Germline CDR1 DFQATT, CDR2 SNEGSKA (reference sequence). Trimming removed 3 bases at V and 7 bases at J, with 10 bases between. CDR3 loop: CSARRGGEQYF. Written as DNA, the CDR3 is TGCAGTGCTAGGAGGGGCGGGGAGCAGTACTTC.

V is TRBV27 and J is TRBJ2-3; D perhaps matches TRBD1 (5 bases). The CDR3 is 15 residues long. Per germline, CDR1 MNHEY and CDR2 SMNVEV (reference sequence). Trimming shortened V by 2 bases and J by 4 bases, and 13 bases separated the two germline ends. The CDR3 DNA is TGTGCCAGCAGTTTAGGTCGCAGGGTTCCAGATACGCAGTATTTT. Its translation is CASSLGRRVPDTQYF.

This chain joins TRBV7-9 and TRBJ1-1; D gene uncertain. Trimming left V 3 bases short and J 1 base short, with 9 bases between. The CDR3 extends over 14 amino acids. In germline, CDR1 is SEHNR, CDR2 FQNEAQ (reference sequence). CDR3 amino acids: CASSFPGPNTEAFF. The DNA of the CDR3 is TGTGCCAGCAGCTTCCCCGGACCGAACACTGAAGCTTTCTTT.